The following is a TCR beta chain sequence with its context. The CDR3 runs to 15 residues. V trimming: 4 bases; J trimming: 4 bases; junction bases outside the gene matches: 8. Germline V lookup: CDR1 MNHEY, CDR2 SMNVEV (reference sequence). The data were taken from a study of blood T cell repertoires in COVID-19. About the research overall: Acute-phase and convalescent COVID-19 samples originated in the United States, Italy and Spain. The analysed material was cDNA or gDNA that came from T cells, B-cell-depleted T cells, or PBMCs.

In the study's own analysis: Estimation of nucleated cell counts was performed using reference gene primer amplification. The data were produced by immunoSEQ multiplex PCR, yet TCRdb's version contains in-frame clones alone and is incomplete. The V and J calls and the clone size are those of that table, but D and trimming were determined from the DNA. The repertoire holds roughly 380,000 clones, with around 85% as singletons. The clonotype originates from a woman aged 18 to 35 with acute or convalescent COVID-19. V is TRBV27 and J is TRBJ1-1; 8 positions agree with TRBD1. Sequencing was performed on peripheral blood. CDR3 sequence reads: CASSYKQGAGTEAFF. In nucleotides, the CDR3 is TGTGCCAGCAGTTATAAGCAGGGGGCTGGCACTGAAGCTTTCTTT.